This T cell receptor (beta chain) was retrieved from a study of cytomegalovirus exposure and HLA in healthy donors. The study's findings and limits: It was confirmed in vitro that a few of the CMV-associated chains were specific for CMV antigens.

PCR used 60 Vbeta primers and 13 Jbeta primers. Generated by immunoSEQ multiplex PCR, the TCRdb table keeps only in-frame clones and is missing some. The table has 150,000 to 200,000 clones, 75% seen once. Germline V gene lookup returns CDR1 MDHEN and CDR2 SYDVKM. This CDR3 spans 15 amino acids. V dropped 2 bases and J dropped 2 bases, with 12 bases sitting between them. On this clone itself: Antigen: not known.

The chain uses TRBV28 and TRBJ1-2; unclear D gene. This clonotype was sampled from a woman aged 45-65 years in good health and CMV-seropositive. The sequenced material came from PBMCs. The CDR3 DNA is TGTGCCAGCAGTTTACCCCCGGAGGAAAACTATGGCTACACCTTC. This sequence encodes CASSLPPEENYGYTF.